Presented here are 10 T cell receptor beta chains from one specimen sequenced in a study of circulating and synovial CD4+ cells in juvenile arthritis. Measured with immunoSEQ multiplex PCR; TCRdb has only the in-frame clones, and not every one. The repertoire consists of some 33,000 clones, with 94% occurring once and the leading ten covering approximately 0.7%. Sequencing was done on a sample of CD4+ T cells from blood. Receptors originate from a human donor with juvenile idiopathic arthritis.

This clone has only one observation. In nucleotides, the CDR3 is TGTGCCAGCAGGGGGGGGGCTAACTATGGCTACACCTTC. It is translated as CASRGGANYGYTF. V is TRBV6-5 and J is TRBJ1-2; a weak D match, TRBD1 (5 bases). This CDR3 spans 13 amino acids. Germline assignment: CDR1 MNHEY and CDR2 SVGAGI. The V end lost 6 bases, the J end lost 0 bases, and 8 bases lay between the germline ends.

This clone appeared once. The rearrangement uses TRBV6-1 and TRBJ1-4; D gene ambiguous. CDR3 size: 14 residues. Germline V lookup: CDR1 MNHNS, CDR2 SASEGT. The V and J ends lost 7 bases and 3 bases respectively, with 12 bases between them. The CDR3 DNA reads TGTGCCAGCACTGGGCTCGAGCCTAATGAAAAACTGTTTTTT. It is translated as CASTGLEPNEKLFF.

The CDR3 DNA sequence: TGCGCCAGCAGCCCCCCAGCCAGGGGCACTGAAGCTTTCTTT. It specifies CASSPPARGTEAFF. The rearrangement uses TRBV4-1 and TRBJ1-1; tentative D call: TRBD1 (6 bases). The CDR3 consists of 14 residues. CDR1 and CDR2 from the germline V gene are MGHRA and YSYEKL. The ends were cut back, 4 bases at V and 4 bases at J, with 13 bases in the middle.

CDR3 DNA sequence: TGTGCCAGCAGTGACGGCGGCGAAACGTCGGAGACCCAGTACTTC. As protein: CASSDGGETSETQYF. J is TRBJ2-5 and V is TRBV6-4; unclear D gene. From germline, CDR1 is MRHNA and CDR2 SNTAGT. The CDR3 spans 15 residues. V lost 2 bases and J lost 5, with 15 bases in between.

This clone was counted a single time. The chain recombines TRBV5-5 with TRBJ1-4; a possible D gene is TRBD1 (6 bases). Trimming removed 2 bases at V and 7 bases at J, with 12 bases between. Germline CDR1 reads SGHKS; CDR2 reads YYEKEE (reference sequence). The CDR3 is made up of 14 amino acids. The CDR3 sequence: CASSLGGRGEKLFF. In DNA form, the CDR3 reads TGTGCCAGCAGCTTAGGGGGGAGGGGTGAAAAACTGTTTTTT.

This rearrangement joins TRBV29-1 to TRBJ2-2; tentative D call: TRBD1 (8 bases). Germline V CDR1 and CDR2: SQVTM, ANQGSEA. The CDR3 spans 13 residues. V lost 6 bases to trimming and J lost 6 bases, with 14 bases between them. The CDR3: CSVNRGGPGELFF. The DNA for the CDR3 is TGCAGCGTCAACAGGGGGGGCCCCGGGGAGCTGTTTTTT.

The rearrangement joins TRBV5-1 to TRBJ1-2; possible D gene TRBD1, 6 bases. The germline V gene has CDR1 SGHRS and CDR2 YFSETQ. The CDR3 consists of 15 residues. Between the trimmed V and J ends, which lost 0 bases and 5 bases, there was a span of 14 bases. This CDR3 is CASSLEGTTPYGYTF. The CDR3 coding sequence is TGCGCCAGCAGCTTGGAGGGGACAACTCCTTATGGCTACACCTTC.

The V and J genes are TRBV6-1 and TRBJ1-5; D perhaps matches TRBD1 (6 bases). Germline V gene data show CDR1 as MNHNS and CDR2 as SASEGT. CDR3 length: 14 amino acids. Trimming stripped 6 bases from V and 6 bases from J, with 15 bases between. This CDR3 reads CASSDRRGGQPQHF. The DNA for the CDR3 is TGTGCCAGCAGCGATAGAAGGGGGGGTCAGCCCCAGCATTTT.

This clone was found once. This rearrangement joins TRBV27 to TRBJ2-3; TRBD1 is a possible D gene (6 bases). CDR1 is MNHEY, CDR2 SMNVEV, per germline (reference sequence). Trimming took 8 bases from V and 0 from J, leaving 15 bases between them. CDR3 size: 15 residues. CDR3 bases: TGTGCCAGCTCGTGGACAGTGACTAGCACAGATACGCAGTATTTT. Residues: CASSWTVTSTDTQYF.

For the CDR3, the DNA is TGTGCAAGTCGCTTAGGGAGAAACTACGAGCAGTACTTC. The encoded protein is CASRLGRNYEQYF. This sequence joins TRBV12-2 and TRBJ2-7; the table assigns TRBD2, which was not confirmed against the DNA. TRBV12-2 is marked as a pseudogene. The CDR3 is 13 residues long.